The 18 T cell receptor beta chains presented below share a single source sample, sequenced in a study of Graves' ophthalmopathy and Graves' hyperthyroidism. Beta-chain TCR CDR3 regions were amplified from RNA transcripts. First-round RT-PCR employed HTBI primers, with a second-round multiplex PCR after it. TCRdb re-analysed the multiplex PCR reads in MiXCR, keeping a single row per CDR3 protein. The sample includes some 370,000 distinct CDR3 sequences, 15% to 20% of them seen just once. The specimen was peripheral blood. These TCRs come from an adult woman with stable Graves' hyperthyroidism.

The V call is TRBV27, the J call TRBJ1-6, with D possibly TRBD1 on 6 matching bases. The CDR3 covers 14 residues. Germline CDR1 and CDR2: MNHEY and SMNVEV (reference sequence). The V and J ends lost 2 bases and 14 bases respectively, with 16 bases between them. The CDR3 loop reads CASSLIQGGDSLHF. The CDR3 nucleotides read TGTGCCAGCAGTTTAATACAGGGTGGTGATTCCCTCCACTTT.

This clonotype was counted many times. This chain links TRBV10-3 with TRBJ2-5; no definite D call. The CDR3 totals 15 residues. CDR1 ENHRY and CDR2 SYGVKD come from the germline V gene. Trimming took 3 bases from V and 1 from J, leaving 12 bases between them. The CDR3 reads CAISESWGTQETQYF. DNA of the CDR3: TGTGCCATCAGTGAATCGTGGGGAACCCAAGAGACCCAGTACTTC.

This clonotype showed up many times. The chain employs TRBV12-3 or TRBV12-4 and TRBJ2-7, with D perhaps matching TRBD2 (6 bases). Trimming left V 4 bases short and J 5 bases short, with 12 bases between. The CDR3 contains 13 residues. Here the CDR3 DNA reads TGTGCCAGCAGTTGGGTGGAGGGGCACGAGCAGTACTTC. The encoded protein is CASSWVEGHEQYF.

This clonotype was recorded many times. The chain has TRBV11-2 and TRBJ2-5; D gene unclear. The CDR3 consists of 14 residues. Germline CDR1 is SGHAT and CDR2 is FQNNGV. V shed 0 bases and J shed 6 bases, with 11 bases lying between them. The CDR3: CASSLESGLQTQYF. DNA of the CDR3: TGTGCCAGCAGCTTAGAGTCAGGATTGCAGACCCAGTACTTC.

The chain recombines TRBV20-1 with TRBJ2-5; 14 nucleotides agree with TRBD2. Trimming removed 1 base from V and 5 bases from J; junction bases left unmatched: 15. The CDR3 is 19 amino acids. The germline gives CDR1 DFQATT, CDR2 SNEGSKA (reference sequence). DNA of the CDR3: TGCAGTGCTAGAGTGTTCGGGGGACTAGCGGGGGAACAGGGGGAGACCCAGTACTTC. Translating gives CSARVFGGLAGEQGETQYF.

This clonotype appeared many times. At one of its ends the junction is not consistent with the germline gene, which may arise from a read error. The gene calls are TRBV5-1 and TRBJ2-4, with TRBD2 matching over 9 bases. From germline, CDR1 is SGHRS and CDR2 YFSETQ. This CDR3 has 15 amino acids. Here the CDR3 reads CASSLGAGGANIKYF. CDR3 bases: TGCGCCAGCAGCTTGGGGGCGGGAGGGGCAAACATTAAGTACTTC.

This clonotype was recorded at least ten times. The chain uses TRBV7-2 and TRBJ2-7; 14 nucleotides align to TRBD2. The CDR3 has 15 residues. Per germline, CDR1 SGHTA and CDR2 FQGNSA. Trimming cost V 4 bases and J 1 base; bases outside gene matches: 0. The CDR3 sequence is CASSWTSGGSYEQYF. The CDR3 region has the DNA TGTGCCAGCAGCTGGACTAGCGGGGGGTCCTACGAGCAGTACTTC.

This clonotype was detected ten times or more. The rearrangement joins TRBV6-1 to TRBJ2-5, with 7 bases matching TRBD2. Germline V gene sequence: CDR1 MNHNS, CDR2 SASEGT. This CDR3 has 13 amino acids. Losses at the gene ends were 8 bases for V and 5 bases for J; bases not matched to a gene: 8. For the CDR3, the DNA is TGTGCCAGCCGGGAGGCGGGAGTGGAGACCCAGTACTTC. As protein: CASREAGVETQYF.

This clonotype was recorded at least ten times. The chain has TRBV7-2 and TRBJ2-7; D uncertain. The CDR3 loop spans 15 amino acids. The V end was cut by 0 bases, the J end by 3 bases, with 12 bases between. CDR1 and CDR2 from the germline V gene are SGHTA and FQGNSA. CDR3 amino acids: CASSLAGSRYYEQYF. The CDR3 coding sequence is TGTGCCAGCAGCTTAGCGGGGTCACGCTACTACGAGCAGTACTTC.

Concerning this clonotype: A much larger clone differs by one base, so this may be a read error. The CDR3 sequence is CASSIAYGGHQPKHF. The CDR3 coding sequence is TGTGCCAGTAGTATAGCATACGGCGGACATCAGCCCAAGCATTTT. The chain couples TRBV19 to TRBJ1-5; TRBD1 might be the D (5 bases). From germline, CDR1 is LNHDA and CDR2 SQIVND (reference sequence). The CDR3 consists of 15 residues.

At least ten counts were recorded for this clonotype. The chain couples TRBV6-5 to TRBJ2-5; 13 positions match TRBD2. Trimming took 6 bases from V and 5 from J; bases not matched to a gene: 15. CDR3 length: 18 residues. CDR1 and CDR2 (germline): MNHEY, SVGAGI. The chain's CDR3 is CASRRTTSGRDSGETQYF. CDR3 sequence (DNA): TGTGCCAGCAGGCGGACTACTAGCGGGAGGGATTCGGGGGAGACCCAGTACTTC.

About this clonotype: A much larger clone lies one base from this, so it may be a read error. The genes are TRBV12-3 or TRBV12-4 and TRBJ2-1; TRBD2 aligns across 15 bases. The CDR3 is 17 residues long. DNA for the CDR3: TGTGCCAGCAGTGGACTAGCGGGAGGGCCGGACTACAATGAGCAGTGCTTC. Translating gives CASSGLAGGPDYNEQCF.

This clonotype was seen only a few times. V usage is TRBV12-3 or TRBV12-4 and J usage is TRBJ1-5; D remains unclear. V was trimmed by 3 bases and J by 0 bases, leaving 12 bases between them. CDR3 size: 16 residues. The CDR3 here is CASSFPNINSNQPQHF. The CDR3 DNA is TGTGCCAGCAGTTTCCCCAACATCAATAGCAATCAGCCCCAGCATTTT.

This clonotype was counted a few times. This clone may be a read error of a much larger clone one base away. The chain carries TRBV30 and TRBJ2-7; 8 nucleotides line up with TRBD1. J lost 2 bases, V lost 5 bases, and 2 bases had no gene match. In germline, CDR1 is GTSNPN, CDR2 SVGIG (reference sequence). This CDR3 is built from 12 residues. This CDR3 is CAWGQGPYEQYF. DNA for the CDR3: TGTGCCTGGGGACAGGGACCCTACGAGCAGTACTTC.

In its sample, this clonotype was seen a few times. Mismatch with germline at one junction end may stem from a read error. The chain carries TRBV5-1 and TRBJ2-4; 9 bases line up with TRBD2. CDR1 is SGHRS and CDR2 is YFSETQ in the germline V gene. The CDR3 loop spans 14 amino acids. For the CDR3, the DNA is TGCGCCAGCAGCCCCCTGGCGGGGGGGAGCATTAAGTACTTC. Its translation is CASSPLAGGSIKYF.

The CDR3 nucleotides are TGTGCCAGCAGCGCAGCAGGGACAGGGGGCGTCAGCGGGGAGCTGTTTTTT. This translates into CASSAAGTGGVSGELFF. V and J are TRBV9 and TRBJ2-2; 12 bases match TRBD1. CDR1 SGDLS and CDR2 YYNGEE come from the germline V gene. The length of the CDR3 is 17 residues. V shed 3 bases and J 7 bases; nucleotides not matched to a gene: 10.

At least ten counts were recorded for this clonotype. The rearrangement uses TRBV9 and TRBJ1-1, with no clear D. Germline lookup yields CDR1 SGDLS and CDR2 YYNGEE. The CDR3 contains 15 residues. The ends were cut back, 1 base at V and 1 base at J, with 11 bases in the middle. For the CDR3, the DNA is TGTGCCAGCAGCGTAAGTGGGATCCAGAACACTGAAGCTTTCTTT. Translated, it gives CASSVSGIQNTEAFF.

Ten or more counts support this clonotype. The chain links TRBV20-1 to TRBJ2-5, with 7 bases identical to TRBD2. This CDR3 is built from 13 residues. Germline V CDR1 and CDR2: DFQATT, SNEGSKA (reference sequence). With V trimmed by 3 bases and J by 4 bases, 5 bases remained unmatched. CDR3 DNA sequence: TGCAGTGCTAGGGGGGGAGGGGCAGAGACCCAGTACTTC. This encodes CSARGGGAETQYF.